Each of the 5 T cell receptor beta chains below was sequenced from the same sample in a study of cytotoxic CD8 clonotypes in ibrutinib-treated CLL. The assay was immunoSEQ multiplex PCR, and TCRdb's table has in-frame clones only and misses some. The sample holds roughly 45,000 clones, approximately 70% seen once. The input for sequencing was PBMCs, taken after 24 months of ibrutinib treatment. Receptor source: a human donor with chronic lymphocytic leukemia.

The J gene is TRBJ1-4, the V gene TRBV10-3; tentative D call: TRBD1 (5 bases). CDR1 is ENHRY, CDR2 SYGVKD, per germline. V shed 8 bases and J shed 1 base, with 11 bases lying between them. The CDR3 sequence is 14 residues long. The CDR3 DNA reads TGTGCCATCTCAGAAGGGGAAACTAATGAAAAACTGTTTTTT. This codes for CAISEGETNEKLFF.

A remark on this clone: At one boundary the junction diverges from the germline segment, which might be a read error. The chain joins TRBV4-1 to TRBJ2-1; possibly TRBD1 for D (6 bases). CDR1 is MGHRA, CDR2 YSYEKL, per germline. The length of the CDR3 is 15 residues. The CDR3 DNA reads as TGCGCCAGCAGCGATCTCAGGGGTTCCTTCAATGAGCAGTTCTTC. Residues: CASSDLRGSFNEQFF.

The chain carries TRBV7-9 and TRBJ1-1, with D perhaps matching TRBD1 (6 bases). The CDR3 contains 15 residues. Germline V gene sequence: CDR1 SEHNR, CDR2 FQNEAQ (reference sequence). V lost 0 bases and J 8 bases, leaving 16 bases between the germline ends. CDR3 loop: CASSLAGGGAREAFF. CDR3 DNA sequence: TGTGCCAGCAGCTTAGCCGGAGGGGGTGCAAGAGAAGCTTTCTTT.

V gene TRBV27 combines with J gene TRBJ1-5, with D perhaps TRBD1 (5 bases). V was shortened by 6 bases and J by 2 bases, with 14 bases between the two germline ends. Per germline, CDR1 MNHEY and CDR2 SMNVEV (reference sequence). The CDR3 is 15 residues long. The CDR3 sequence is CASSAGGRGNQPQHF. In DNA form, the CDR3 reads TGTGCCAGCAGCGCGGGGGGACGGGGCAATCAGCCCCAGCATTTT.

The rearrangement uses TRBV7-9 and TRBJ2-7; TRBD2 aligns across 12 bases. The trim removed 5 bases at V and 6 bases at J, leaving 5 bases unmatched. This CDR3 has 14 residues. Germline values: CDR1 SEHNR, CDR2 FQNEAQ (reference sequence). The DNA for the CDR3 is TGTGCCAGCAGCCCCGGACTAGCGGGGATCGAGCAGTACTTC. This translates into CASSPGLAGIEQYF.